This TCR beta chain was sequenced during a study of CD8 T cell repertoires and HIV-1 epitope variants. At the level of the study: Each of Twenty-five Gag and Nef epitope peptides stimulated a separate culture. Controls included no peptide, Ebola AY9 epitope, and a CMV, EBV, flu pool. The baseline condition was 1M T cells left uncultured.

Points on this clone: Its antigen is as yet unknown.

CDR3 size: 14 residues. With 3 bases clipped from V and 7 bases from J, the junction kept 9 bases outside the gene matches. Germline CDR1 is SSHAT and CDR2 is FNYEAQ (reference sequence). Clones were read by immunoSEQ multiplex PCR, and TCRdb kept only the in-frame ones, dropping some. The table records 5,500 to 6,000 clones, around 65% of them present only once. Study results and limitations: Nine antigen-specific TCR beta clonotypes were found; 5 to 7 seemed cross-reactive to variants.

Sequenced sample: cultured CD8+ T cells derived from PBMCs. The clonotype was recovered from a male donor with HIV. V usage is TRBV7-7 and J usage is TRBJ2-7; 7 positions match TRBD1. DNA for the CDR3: TGTGCCAGCAGCTTGGGACAGTACCTTCGTGAGCAGTACTTC. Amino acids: CASSLGQYLREQYF.